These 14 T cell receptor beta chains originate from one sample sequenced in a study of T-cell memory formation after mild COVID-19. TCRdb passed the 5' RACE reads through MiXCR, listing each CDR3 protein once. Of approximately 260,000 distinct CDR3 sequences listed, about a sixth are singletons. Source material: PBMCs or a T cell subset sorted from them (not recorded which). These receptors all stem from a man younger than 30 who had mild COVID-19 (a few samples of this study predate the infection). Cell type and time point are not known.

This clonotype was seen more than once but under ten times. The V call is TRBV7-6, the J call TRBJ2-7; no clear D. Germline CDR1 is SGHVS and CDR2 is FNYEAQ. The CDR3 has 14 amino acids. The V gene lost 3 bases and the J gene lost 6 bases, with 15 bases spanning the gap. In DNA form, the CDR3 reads TGTGCCAGCAGCTTCGCGAGTGGGGTGGGCGAGCAGTACTTC. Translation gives CASSFASGVGEQYF.

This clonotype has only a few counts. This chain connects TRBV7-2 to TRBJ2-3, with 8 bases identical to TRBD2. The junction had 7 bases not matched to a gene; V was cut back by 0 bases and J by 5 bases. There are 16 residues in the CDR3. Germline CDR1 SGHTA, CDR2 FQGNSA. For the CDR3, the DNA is TGTGCCAGCAGCTTAGCGGCGACTAGCGCTGGAGATACGCAGTATTTT. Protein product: CASSLAATSAGDTQYF. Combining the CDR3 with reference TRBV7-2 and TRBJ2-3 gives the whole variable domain GAGVSQSPSNKVTEKGKDVELRCDPISGHTALYWYRQSLGQGLEFLIYFQGNSAPDKSGLPSDRFSAERTGGSVSTLTIQRTQQEDSAVYLCASSLAATSAGDTQYFGPGTRLTVL.

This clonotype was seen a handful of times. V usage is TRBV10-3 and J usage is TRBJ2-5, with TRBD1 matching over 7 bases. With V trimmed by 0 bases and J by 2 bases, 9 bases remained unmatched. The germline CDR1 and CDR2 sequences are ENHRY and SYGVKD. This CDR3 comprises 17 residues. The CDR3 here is CAISESKTRQGQETQYF. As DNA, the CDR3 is TGTGCCATCAGTGAGTCTAAGACCCGACAGGGACAAGAGACCCAGTACTTC.

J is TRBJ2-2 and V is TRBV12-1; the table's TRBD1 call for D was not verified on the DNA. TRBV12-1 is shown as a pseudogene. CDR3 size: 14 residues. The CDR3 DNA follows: TGTGCCAGCAGCTTTGAGGGGGGGGCCGGGGAGCTGTTTTTT. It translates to CASSFEGGAGELFF.

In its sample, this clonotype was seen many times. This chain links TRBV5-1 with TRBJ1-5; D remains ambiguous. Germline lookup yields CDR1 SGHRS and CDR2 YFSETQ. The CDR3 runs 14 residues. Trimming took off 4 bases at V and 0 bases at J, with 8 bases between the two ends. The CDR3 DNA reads TGCGCCAGCAGCCCGGGTGATAGCAATCAGCCCCAGCATTTT. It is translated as CASSPGDSNQPQHF.

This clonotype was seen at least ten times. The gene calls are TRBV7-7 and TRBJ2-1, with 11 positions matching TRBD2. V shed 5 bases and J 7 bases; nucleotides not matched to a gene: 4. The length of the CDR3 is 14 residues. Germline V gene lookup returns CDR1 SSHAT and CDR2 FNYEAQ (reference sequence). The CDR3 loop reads CASSHGTSGNEQFF. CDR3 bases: TGTGCCAGCAGCCACGGGACTAGCGGTAATGAGCAGTTCTTC.

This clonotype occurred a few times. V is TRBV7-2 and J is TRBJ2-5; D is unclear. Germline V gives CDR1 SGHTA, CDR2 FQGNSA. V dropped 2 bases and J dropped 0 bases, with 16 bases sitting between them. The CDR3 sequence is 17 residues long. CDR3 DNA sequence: TGTGCCAGCAGCTTACTTCCTAACTCCAAGTACCAAGAGACCCAGTACTTC. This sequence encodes CASSLLPNSKYQETQYF.

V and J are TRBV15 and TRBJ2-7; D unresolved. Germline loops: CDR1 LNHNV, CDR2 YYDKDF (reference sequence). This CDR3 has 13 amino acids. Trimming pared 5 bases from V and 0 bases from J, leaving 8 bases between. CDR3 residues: CATSGRISYEQYV. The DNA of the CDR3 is TGTGCCACCAGCGGACGGATCTCCTACGAGCAGTACGTC.

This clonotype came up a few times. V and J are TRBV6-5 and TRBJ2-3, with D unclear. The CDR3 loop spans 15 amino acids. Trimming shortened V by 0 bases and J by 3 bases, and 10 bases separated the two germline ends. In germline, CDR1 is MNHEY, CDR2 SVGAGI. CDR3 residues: CASSYSAHGTDTQYF. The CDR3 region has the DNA TGTGCCAGCAGTTACTCGGCCCACGGGACAGATACGCAGTATTTT.

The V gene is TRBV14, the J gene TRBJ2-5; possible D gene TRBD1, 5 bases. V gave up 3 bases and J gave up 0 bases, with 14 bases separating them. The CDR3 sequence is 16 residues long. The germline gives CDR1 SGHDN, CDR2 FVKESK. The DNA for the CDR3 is TGTGCCAGCAGCCAGGGGCAGGATTGGTACCAAGAGACCCAGTACTTC. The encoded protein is CASSQGQDWYQETQYF. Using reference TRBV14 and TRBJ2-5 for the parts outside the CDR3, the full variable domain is EAGVTQFPSHSVIEKGQTVTLRCDPISGHDNLYWYRRVMGKEIKFLLHFVKESKQDESGMPNNRFLAERTGGTYSTLKVQPAELEDSGVYFCASSQGQDWYQETQYFGPGTRLLVL.

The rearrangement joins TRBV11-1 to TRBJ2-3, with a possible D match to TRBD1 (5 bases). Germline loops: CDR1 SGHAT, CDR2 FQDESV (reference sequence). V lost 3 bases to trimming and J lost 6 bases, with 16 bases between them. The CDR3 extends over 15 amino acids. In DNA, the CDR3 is TGTGCCAGCAGCTTTAACGGCGGTGCAGGGGATACGCAGTATTTT. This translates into CASSFNGGAGDTQYF.

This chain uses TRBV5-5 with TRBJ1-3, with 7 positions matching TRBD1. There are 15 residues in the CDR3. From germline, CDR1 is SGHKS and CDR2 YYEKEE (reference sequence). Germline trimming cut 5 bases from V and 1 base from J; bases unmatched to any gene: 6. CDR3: CASSIDRASGNTIYF. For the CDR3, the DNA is TGTGCCAGCAGTATCGACAGGGCATCTGGAAACACCATATATTTT.

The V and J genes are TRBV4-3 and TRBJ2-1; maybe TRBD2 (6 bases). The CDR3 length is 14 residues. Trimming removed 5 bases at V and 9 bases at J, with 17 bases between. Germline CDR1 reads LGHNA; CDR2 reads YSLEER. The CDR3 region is CASSAGRFTGEQFF. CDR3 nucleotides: TGCGCCAGCAGCGCGGGACGTTTTACCGGTGAGCAGTTCTTC.

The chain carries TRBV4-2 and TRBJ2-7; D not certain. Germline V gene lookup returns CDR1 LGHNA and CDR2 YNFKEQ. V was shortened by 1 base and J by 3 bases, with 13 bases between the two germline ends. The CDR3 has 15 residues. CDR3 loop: CASSQATRAVYEQYF. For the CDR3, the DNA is TGTGCCAGCAGCCAAGCCACAAGGGCGGTCTACGAGCAGTACTTC.